Shown below are 8 T cell receptor beta chains from a single sample sequenced in a study of T cells after yellow fever vaccination. From the 5' RACE reads, TCRdb called clonotypes with MiXCR, one entry per CDR3 protein. The sample holds some 220,000 distinct CDR3 sequences, 2.5% to 3.5% seen once. The sample consisted of CD4+ T cells sorted from PBMCs, taken 10 days after the yellow fever booster vaccination. All receptors come from a man aged 18 to 30 who received the YFV17D yellow fever vaccine.

This clonotype came up many times. The chain carries TRBV5-1 and TRBJ2-2; maybe TRBD1 (7 bases). Looked up from germline, CDR1 is SGHRS and CDR2 is YFSETQ. The ends were cut back, 3 bases at V and 4 bases at J, with 13 bases in the middle. CDR3 size: 15 residues. The CDR3 region is CASSSGGGGTGELFF. In DNA form, the CDR3 reads TGCGCCAGCAGCTCAGGGGGAGGCGGCACCGGGGAGCTGTTTTTT.

This clonotype was seen many times. The chain uses TRBV10-3 and TRBJ2-7; D gene uncertain. Germline V lookup: CDR1 ENHRY, CDR2 SYGVKD. The CDR3 has 12 residues. Trimming cost V 8 bases and J 7 bases, with 15 bases left between them. Here the CDR3 reads CAIAGDAGEQYV. The CDR3 DNA is TGTGCCATCGCAGGTGACGCTGGGGAGCAGTACGTC.

At least ten counts were recorded for this clonotype. This chain links TRBV7-2 with TRBJ1-1; D not certain. This CDR3 contains 15 residues. Trimming removed 0 bases from V and 0 bases from J, with 8 bases in between. Germline CDR1 is SGHTA and CDR2 is FQGNSA. The CDR3 DNA follows: TGTGCCAGCAGCTTAGCGGGTGCGCTGAACACTGAAGCTTTCTTT. Its protein product is CASSLAGALNTEAFF.

Concerning this clonotype itself: One end of the junction does not line up with germline, which may come from a read error. V and J are TRBV2 and TRBJ1-6, with D possibly TRBD1 on 6 matching bases. The germline gives CDR1 SNHLY, CDR2 FYNNEI. The CDR3 is made up of 13 amino acids. The CDR3 coding sequence is TGTGCCAGCAGTGAAGCGGTTTCGGGGGCGGTGATTTTT. This translates into CASSEAVSGAVIF.

This clonotype was seen repeatedly, ten times or more. The genes are TRBV7-2 and TRBJ2-7, with 10 bases aligning to TRBD1. The CDR3 loop spans 14 amino acids. The germline V gene encodes CDR1 SGHTA and CDR2 FQGNSA. Trimming removed 1 base from V and 8 bases from J; junction bases left unmatched: 5. DNA of the CDR3: TGTGCCAGCAGCTTAGGATCGGGACAGGGGAAGCAGTACTTC. Amino acids: CASSLGSGQGKQYF.

This clonotype was observed at least ten times. The genes are TRBV6-5 and TRBJ1-1; D is uncertain. The CDR3 covers 15 residues. Looked up from germline, CDR1 is MNHEY and CDR2 is SVGAGI. Trimming left V 0 bases short and J 3 bases short, with 11 bases between. The CDR3: CASSYSVVHDTEAFF. DNA for the CDR3: TGTGCCAGCAGTTACTCAGTCGTGCACGACACTGAAGCTTTCTTT.

The rearrangement joins TRBV5-6 to TRBJ2-7; no firm D call. CDR3 length equals 14 residues. The V end lost 2 bases, the J end lost 0 bases, and 9 bases lay between the germline ends. Germline V gene sequence: CDR1 SGHDT, CDR2 YYEEEE. CDR3 nucleotides: TGTGCCAGCAGCTTAAATTGGGTCTCCTACGAGCAGTACTTC. This codes for CASSLNWVSYEQYF.

The genes are TRBV20-1 and TRBJ2-7; 7 bases match TRBD1. The CDR3 loop spans 12 amino acids. The V segment lost 6 bases and the J segment 0 bases; nucleotides outside the gene matches: 2. Germline V lookup: CDR1 DFQATT, CDR2 SNEGSKA (reference sequence). CDR3 in amino acids: CSARQGSYEQYF. The DNA for the CDR3 is TGCAGTGCCAGACAGGGCTCCTACGAGCAGTACTTC.